This TCR beta chain originates from a study of coeliac disease. The V gene's germline CDR1 is MDHEN and CDR2 SYDVKM. This CDR3 has 20 amino acids. With V trimmed by 1 base and J by 2 bases, 16 bases remained unmatched. Repertoires were generated with immunoSEQ multiplex PCR, while TCRdb's copy carries only in-frame clones and drops some. The table includes more than 1,200 clones, approximately 63% detected once. This clonotype originated in a woman aged 50 to 60 with celiac disease on a gluten-free diet. V is TRBV28 and J is TRBJ2-3, with 9 bases fitting TRBD2. The source material was intraepithelial lymphocytes from the gut. The CDR3 DNA reads TGTGCCAGCAGTTTATTATTTAGGGGTATAGCGGGGGTTCTCACAGATACGCAGTATTTT. This gives the protein CASSLLFRGIAGVLTDTQYF.